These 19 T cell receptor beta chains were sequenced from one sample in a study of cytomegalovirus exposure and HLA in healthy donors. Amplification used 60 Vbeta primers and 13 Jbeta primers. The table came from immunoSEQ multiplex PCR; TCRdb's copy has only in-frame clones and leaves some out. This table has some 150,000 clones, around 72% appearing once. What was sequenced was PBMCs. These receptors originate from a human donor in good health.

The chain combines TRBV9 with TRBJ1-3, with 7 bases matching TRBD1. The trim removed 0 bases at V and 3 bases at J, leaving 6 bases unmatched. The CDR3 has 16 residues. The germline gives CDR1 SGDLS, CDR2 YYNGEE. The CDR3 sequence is CASSVAQGVGGNTIYF. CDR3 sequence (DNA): TGTGCCAGCAGCGTAGCTCAGGGGGTAGGTGGAAACACCATATATTTT.

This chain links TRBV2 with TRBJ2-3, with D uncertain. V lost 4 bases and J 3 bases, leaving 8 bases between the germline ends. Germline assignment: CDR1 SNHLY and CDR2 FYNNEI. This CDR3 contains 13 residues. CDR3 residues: CASSGDETDTQYF. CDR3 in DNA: TGTGCCAGCAGTGGTGATGAGACAGATACGCAGTATTTT.

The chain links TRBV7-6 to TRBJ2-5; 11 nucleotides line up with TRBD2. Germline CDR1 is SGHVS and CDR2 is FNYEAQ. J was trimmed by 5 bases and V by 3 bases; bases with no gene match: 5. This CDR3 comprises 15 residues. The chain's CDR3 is CASSLTSGEGETQYF. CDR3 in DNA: TGTGCCAGCAGCTTGACTAGCGGGGAGGGGGAGACCCAGTACTTC.

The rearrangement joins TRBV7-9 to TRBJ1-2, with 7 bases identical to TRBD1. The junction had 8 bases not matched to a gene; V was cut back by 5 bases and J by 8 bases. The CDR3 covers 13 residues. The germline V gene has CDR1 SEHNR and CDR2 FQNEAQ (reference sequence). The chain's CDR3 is CASSTIDRDGYTF. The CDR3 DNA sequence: TGTGCCAGCAGCACCATAGACAGGGACGGCTACACCTTC. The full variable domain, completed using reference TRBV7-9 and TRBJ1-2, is DTGVSQNPRHKITKRGQNVTFRCDPISEHNRLYWYRQTLGQGPEFLTYFQNEAQLEKSRLLSDRFSAERPKGSFSTLEIQRTEQGDSAMYLCASSTIDRDGYTFGSGTRLTVV.

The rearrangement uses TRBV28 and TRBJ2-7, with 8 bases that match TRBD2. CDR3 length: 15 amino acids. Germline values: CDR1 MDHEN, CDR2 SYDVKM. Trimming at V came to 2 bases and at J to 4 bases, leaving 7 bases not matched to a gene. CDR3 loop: CASSLPRAGVYEQYF. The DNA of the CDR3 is TGTGCCAGCAGTTTACCAAGAGCGGGAGTGTACGAGCAGTACTTC.

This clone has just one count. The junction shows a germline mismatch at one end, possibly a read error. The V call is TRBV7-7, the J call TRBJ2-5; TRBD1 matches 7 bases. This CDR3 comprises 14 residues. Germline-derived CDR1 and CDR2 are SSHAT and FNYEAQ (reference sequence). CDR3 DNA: TGTGCTAGCAGCTTAGCCGCCAGGGGGGAGACCCAGTACTTC. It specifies CASSLAARGETQYF. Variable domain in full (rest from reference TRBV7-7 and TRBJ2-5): GAGVSQSPRYKVTKRGQDVTLRCDPISSHATLYWYQQALGQGPEFLTYFNYEAQPDKSGLPSDRFSAERPEGSISTLTIQRTEQRDSAMYRCASSLAARGETQYFGPGTRLLVL.

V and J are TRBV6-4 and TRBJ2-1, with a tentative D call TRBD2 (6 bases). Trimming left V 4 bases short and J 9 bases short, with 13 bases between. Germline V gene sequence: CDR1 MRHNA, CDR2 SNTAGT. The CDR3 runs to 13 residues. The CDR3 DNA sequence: TGTGCCAGCAGTGGGGGGGAGAGGTTTGAGCAGTTCTTC. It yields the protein CASSGGERFEQFF.

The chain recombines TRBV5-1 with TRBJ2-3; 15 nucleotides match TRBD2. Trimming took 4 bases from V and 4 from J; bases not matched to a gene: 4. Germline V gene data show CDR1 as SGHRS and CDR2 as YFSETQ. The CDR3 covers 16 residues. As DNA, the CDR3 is TGCGCCAGCAGCCAAGGACTAGCGGGGGGGCCAGATACGCAGTATTTT. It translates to CASSQGLAGGPDTQYF.

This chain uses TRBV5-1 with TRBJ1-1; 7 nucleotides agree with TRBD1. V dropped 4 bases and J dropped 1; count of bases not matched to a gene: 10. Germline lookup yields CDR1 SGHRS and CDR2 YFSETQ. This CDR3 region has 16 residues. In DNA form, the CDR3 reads TGCGCCAGCAGCCAAACCAGGACAGGATGGAACACTGAAGCTTTCTTT. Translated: CASSQTRTGWNTEAFF.

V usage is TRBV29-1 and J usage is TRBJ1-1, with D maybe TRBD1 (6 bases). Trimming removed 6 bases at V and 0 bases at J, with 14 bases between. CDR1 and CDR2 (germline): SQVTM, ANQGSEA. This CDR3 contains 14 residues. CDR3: CSVHRVNLNTEAFF. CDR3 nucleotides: TGCAGCGTACACAGGGTTAATTTGAACACTGAAGCTTTCTTT.

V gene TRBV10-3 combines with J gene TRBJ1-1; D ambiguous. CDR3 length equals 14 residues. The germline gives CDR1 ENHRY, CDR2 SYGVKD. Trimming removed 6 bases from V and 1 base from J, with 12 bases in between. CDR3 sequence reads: CAIRGGSGNTEAFF. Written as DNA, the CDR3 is TGTGCCATCAGGGGTGGGTCGGGGAACACTGAAGCTTTCTTT.

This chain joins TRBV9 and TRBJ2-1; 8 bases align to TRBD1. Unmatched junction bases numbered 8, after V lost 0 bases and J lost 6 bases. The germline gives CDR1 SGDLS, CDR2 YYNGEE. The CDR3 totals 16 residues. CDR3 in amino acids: CASSVAFFGTGNEQFF. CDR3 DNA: TGTGCCAGCAGCGTAGCCTTTTTCGGGACAGGCAATGAGCAGTTCTTC.

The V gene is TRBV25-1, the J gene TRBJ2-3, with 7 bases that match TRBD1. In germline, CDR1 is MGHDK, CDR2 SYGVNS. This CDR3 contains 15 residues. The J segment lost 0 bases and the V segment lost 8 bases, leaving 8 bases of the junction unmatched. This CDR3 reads CASGSDRISTDTQYF. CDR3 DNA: TGTGCCAGCGGGTCGGACAGGATCAGCACAGATACGCAGTATTTT.

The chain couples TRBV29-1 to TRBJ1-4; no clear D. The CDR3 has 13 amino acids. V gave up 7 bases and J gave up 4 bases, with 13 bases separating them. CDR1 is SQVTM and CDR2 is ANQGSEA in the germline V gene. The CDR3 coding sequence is TGCAGCGCCCTGGCCTCTCTTAATGAAAAACTGTTTTTT. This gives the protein CSALASLNEKLFF. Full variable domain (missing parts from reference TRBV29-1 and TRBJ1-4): SAVISQKPSRDICQRGTSLTIQCQVDSQVTMMFWYRQQPGQSLTLIATANQGSEATYESGFVIDKFPISRPNLTFSTLTVSNMSPEDSSIYLCSALASLNEKLFFGSGTQLSVL.

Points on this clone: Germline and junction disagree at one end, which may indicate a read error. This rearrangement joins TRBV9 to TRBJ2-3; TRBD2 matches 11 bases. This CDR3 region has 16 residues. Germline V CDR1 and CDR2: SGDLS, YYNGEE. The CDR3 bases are TGTGTCAGCAGCAAGACTAGCGGGGTCATCGCAGATACGCAGTATTTT. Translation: CVSSKTSGVIADTQYF.

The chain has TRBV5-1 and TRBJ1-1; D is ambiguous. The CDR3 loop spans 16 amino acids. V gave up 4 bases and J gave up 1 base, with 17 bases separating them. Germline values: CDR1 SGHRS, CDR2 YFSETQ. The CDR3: CASSISGTITNTEAFF. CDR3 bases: TGCGCCAGCAGCATTTCAGGTACCATTACGAACACTGAAGCTTTCTTT.

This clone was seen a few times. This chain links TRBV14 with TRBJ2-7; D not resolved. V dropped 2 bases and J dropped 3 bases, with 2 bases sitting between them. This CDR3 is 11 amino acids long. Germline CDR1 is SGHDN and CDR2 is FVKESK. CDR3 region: CASSQLYEQYF. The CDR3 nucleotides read TGTGCCAGCAGCCAACTCTACGAGCAGTACTTC.

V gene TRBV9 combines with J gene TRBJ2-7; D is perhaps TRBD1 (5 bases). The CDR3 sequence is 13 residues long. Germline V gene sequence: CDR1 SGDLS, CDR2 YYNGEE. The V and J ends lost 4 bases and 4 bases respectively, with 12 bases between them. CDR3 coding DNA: TGTGCCAGCAGCTTCAACCAGGGATACGAGCAGTACTTC. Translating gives CASSFNQGYEQYF.

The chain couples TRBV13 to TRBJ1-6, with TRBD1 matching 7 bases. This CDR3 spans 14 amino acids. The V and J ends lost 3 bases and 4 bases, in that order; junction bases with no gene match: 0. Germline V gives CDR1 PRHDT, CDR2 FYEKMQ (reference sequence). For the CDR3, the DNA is TGTGCCAGCAGCTTGGGACAGTATAATTCACCCCTCCACTTT. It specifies CASSLGQYNSPLHF.